The clone carrying this TCR beta chain showed up many times. Its antigen is not identified. Template material for TCR beta VDJ and CDR3 profiling consisted of genomic DNA. TCRdb passed the reads through MiXCR, listing each CDR3 protein once. The sample consists of around 400,000 distinct CDR3 sequences, 65% to 80% of them appearing once. The sample comes from a study of CD8+CD57+ T cells in acquired aplastic anemia. Study information: Across the sorted CD4+ and CD8+ cells, DNA amounts averaged approximately 3 ug. An average of about 9.8 million reads for CD4+ cells was obtained from healthy donors.

General study results and limits: Patients and controls shared over 25 CD8+ CDR3 sequences, highly expressed in patients. The study found no significant CD8+ Simpson's diversity difference between patients and controls.

Material: sorted CD4+, CD8+, or CD8+CD57+ T cells (not recorded which) from PBMCs. This sequence was found in a human donor in good health, serving as a control.

CDR3 sequence (DNA): TGTGCCAGCAGCGTAGTCGAGCTAGCGGGGGAGCAGTACTTC. It is translated as CASSVVELAGEQYF. This chain joins TRBV9 and TRBJ2-7, with 9 nucleotides matching TRBD2. The V and J ends lost 0 bases and 7 bases, in that order; junction bases with no gene match: 5. The CDR3 is 14 residues long. Germline V gene data show CDR1 as SGDLS and CDR2 as YYNGEE.